A selection of T cell receptor beta chains follows, all from one sample in a study of post-analysis software for immune sequencing data. Via MiXCR, TCRdb re-called the PCR reads, giving one row per CDR3 protein. In the table there are around 710,000 distinct CDR3 sequences, about half of which are singletons. The sample comprised blood. These receptors were collected from a girl aged 10 to 17 with multiple sclerosis. Each CDR3 is given without its conserved first and last residue. D genes are given only for firm matches.

>TRBD2|TRBJ2-3|TRBV7-6
ASSLYGGSPDTQY
>TRBD2|TRBJ2-7|TRBV13
ASSLGLTSGRAGVYEQY
>NA|NA|TRBV7-2
ASSLARGQYYSVLETQY
>TRBD1|NA|TRBV15
ATSKGTASGDEQY
>NA|TRBJ2-3|TRBV7-9
ASSLEGSKLRTDTQY
>NA|TRBJ2-3|TRBV12-3/TRBV12-4
ASIWDRVRGDTQY
>NA|TRBJ2-5|TRBV12-3/TRBV12-4
ASSSGQGGSGIETQY
>TRBD2|TRBJ2-3|TRBV7-7
ASSLVEAAGGPTDTQY
>NA|TRBJ1-1|TRBV12-3/TRBV12-4
ASHQGSTEAF
>NA|TRBJ2-4|TRBV20-1
SARDKGVVAKNIQY
>TRBD1|TRBJ2-6|TRBV29-1
SVETGVTSGANVLT
>TRBD2|TRBJ2-7|TRBV27
ASKPSTSGEFYEQY
>TRBD2|TRBJ2-7|TRBV7-9
ASSSWTSGVLEQY
>NA|TRBJ2-1|TRBV27
ASSSTNNEQF
>TRBD2|TRBJ2-7|TRBV18
ASSPGYLAGLSYEQY
>NA|TRBJ1-4|TRBV2
ASSEAPGRLNEKLF
>NA|TRBJ2-7|TRBV12-3/TRBV12-4
ASSPGTVEQY
>NA|TRBJ1-5|TRBV12-3/TRBV12-4
ASSLGWGEPQH
>NA|TRBJ2-1|TRBV20-1
SANGPWNEQF
>TRBD1|TRBJ2-1|TRBV20-1
SAPLRDRVYNEQF
>NA|TRBJ2-7|TRBV18
AGSATEPYEQY
>NA|TRBJ2-7|TRBV4-2
ASSQVRGRSYEQY
>NA|TRBJ2-1|TRBV3-1
ASSQTGRRGEQF
>TRBD1|TRBJ2-7|TRBV2
ASSKTGVEQY
>NA|TRBJ2-7|TRBV4-2
ASSPRSTGRYEQY
>TRBD2|NA|TRBV7-3
ASSSGLAAYNEQY
>TRBD1|TRBJ1-5|TRBV15
ATSSGTGNNQPQH
>NA|TRBJ2-3|TRBV11-3
ASSPTLFDTQY
>TRBD2|TRBJ2-5|TRBV20-1
SARGGGQETQY
>NA|TRBJ1-6|TRBV7-2
ASSLVGGGNSPLH
>NA|TRBJ2-7|TRBV6-2/TRBV6-3
ASSTTVYEQY
>TRBD2|TRBJ2-1|TRBV24-1
ATSDWASGRYNEQF
>NA|TRBJ1-4|TRBV7-8
ASSLGLAYNPNEKLF
>TRBD2|TRBJ2-5|TRBV15
ATSRLAGGETQY
>NA|TRBJ1-2|TRBV7-8
ANSPNQRYGYT
>NA|TRBJ1-1|TRBV5-6
ASSYDLATEAF
>NA|TRBJ2-7|TRBV15
ATSRSGSPYEQY
>NA|TRBJ2-3|TRBV24-1
ATSGLQGGGTDTQY
>NA|TRBJ1-5|TRBV25-1
ASSEYGSNQPQH
>NA|TRBJ2-3|TRBV11-2
ASSLDLADTQY
>NA|TRBJ2-7|TRBV20-1
SARGLPPRDSSNEQY
>TRBD1|TRBJ2-1|TRBV24-1
ATSDPGQGIDEQF
>NA|TRBJ2-7|TRBV12-3/TRBV12-4
ASSLGAIYEQY
>TRBD2|TRBJ2-3|TRBV24-1
ATSVATGTSGSDTQY
>NA|TRBJ2-7|TRBV10-3
AISGAGTTTYEQY
>NA|TRBJ2-3|TRBV6-6
ASSYATARDTQY
>NA|TRBJ2-5|TRBV7-8
ASSLTGNTETQY
>NA|TRBJ2-1|TRBV28
ASSLDLGNEQF
>TRBD2|TRBJ2-1|TRBV20-1
SARDWASGPPNEQF
>NA|TRBJ1-1|TRBV6-2/TRBV6-3
ASSYPSGWRTEAF
>NA|TRBJ2-7|TRBV4-1
ASSQGLWSSYEQY
>TRBD2|TRBJ2-5|TRBV13
ASSLAGLGYNEQY
>NA|TRBJ2-7|TRBV18
ASSPEGPSYEQY
>NA|TRBJ2-5|TRBV4-2
ASSQVLQGPQETQY
>TRBD2|TRBJ2-7|TRBV29-1
SVVGRDSSYEQY
>TRBD1|TRBJ2-3|TRBV6-1
ASSEGQAGGSTNTQY
>TRBD1|TRBJ2-2|TRBV7-9
ASSLSGQDTGELF
>NA|TRBJ2-5|TRBV20-1
SARSGLETQY
>NA|TRBJ2-4|TRBV12-3/TRBV12-4
ASRLSNRDIQY
>TRBD1|TRBJ2-7|TRBV5-1
ASSFGQGNEQY